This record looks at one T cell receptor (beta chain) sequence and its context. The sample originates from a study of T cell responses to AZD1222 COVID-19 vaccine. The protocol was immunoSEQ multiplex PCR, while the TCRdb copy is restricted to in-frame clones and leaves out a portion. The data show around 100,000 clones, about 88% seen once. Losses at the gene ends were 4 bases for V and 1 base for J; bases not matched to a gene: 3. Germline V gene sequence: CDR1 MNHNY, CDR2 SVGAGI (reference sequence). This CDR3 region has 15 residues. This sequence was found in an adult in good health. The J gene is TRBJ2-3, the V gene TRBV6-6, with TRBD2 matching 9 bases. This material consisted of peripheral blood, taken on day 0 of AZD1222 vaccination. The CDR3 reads CASSLVAGGTDTQYF. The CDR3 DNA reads TGTGCCAGCAGTTTGGTAGCGGGAGGCACAGATACGCAGTATTTT.